This T cell receptor beta chain originates from a study of cytomegalovirus exposure and HLA in healthy donors. Comments on this clone: Its antigen remains unidentified. A junction end diverges from the germline sequence, so it may reflect a read error.

The PCR was carried out with 60 Vbeta primers and 13 Jbeta primers. Source study methods: There were about 88 million unique TCR beta chains by a later count, and about 12 million of them were shared. Generated by immunoSEQ multiplex PCR, the TCRdb table keeps only in-frame clones and is missing some. For V, J and clone size, that table is used; D and trimming come from the DNA. Of about 150,000 clones in the sample, about 80% were seen once. Donors in the study were healthy people who gave bone marrow. Study outcomes and limitations: Among the most significant clusters, several appeared linked to common viral pathogens in a later analysis.

What was sequenced was PBMCs. The TCR originated in a man aged 30 to 45 in good health and CMV-seropositive.

The chain's CDR3 is CSSSLGRPSHEQYF. DNA of the CDR3: TGTTCCAGCAGCCTAGGGAGACCGTCCCACGAGCAGTACTTC. This rearrangement joins TRBV7-9 to TRBJ2-7, with D maybe TRBD2 (5 bases). This CDR3 has 14 residues. CDR1 and CDR2 (germline): SEHNR, FQNEAQ (reference sequence). Together with reference TRBV7-9 and TRBJ2-7, the CDR3 gives the full variable domain: DTGVSQNPRHKITKRGQNVTFRCDPISEHNRLYWYRQTLGQGPEFLTYFQNEAQLEKSRLLSDRFSAERPKGSFSTLEIQRTEQGDSAMYLCSSSLGRPSHEQYFGPGTRLTVT.